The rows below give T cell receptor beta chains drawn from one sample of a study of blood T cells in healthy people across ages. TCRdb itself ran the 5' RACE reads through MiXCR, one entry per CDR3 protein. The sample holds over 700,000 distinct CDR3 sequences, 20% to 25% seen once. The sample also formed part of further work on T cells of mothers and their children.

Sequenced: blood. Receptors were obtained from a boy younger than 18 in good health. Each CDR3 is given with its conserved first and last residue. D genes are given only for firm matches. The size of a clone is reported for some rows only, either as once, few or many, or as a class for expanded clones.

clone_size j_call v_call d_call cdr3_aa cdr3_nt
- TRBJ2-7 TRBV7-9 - CASSKGNSYEQYF TGTGCCAGCAGCAAGGGGAACTCCTACGAGCAGTACTTC
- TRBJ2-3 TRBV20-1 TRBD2 CSAILAGGSTDTQYF TGCAGTGCAATTTTAGCGGGAGGGAGCACAGATACGCAGTATTTT
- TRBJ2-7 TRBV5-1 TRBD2 CASSLRGSGLAGGRRSYEQYF TGCGCCAGCAGCTTGAGGGGCTCGGGACTAGCGGGAGGGAGGCGCTCCTACGAGCAGTACTTC
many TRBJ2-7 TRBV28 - CASSFDSSYEQYF TGTGCCAGCAGTTTTGACAGCTCCTACGAGCAGTACTTC
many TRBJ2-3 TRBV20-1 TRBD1 CSARATGGLDTQYF TGCAGTGCTAGAGCCACAGGGGGATTAGATACGCAGTATTTT
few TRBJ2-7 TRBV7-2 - CASSLVPASYEQYF TGTGCCAGCAGCTTAGTCCCGGCCTCCTACGAGCAGTACTTC
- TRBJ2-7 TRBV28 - CASGIPGAYEQYF TGTGCCAGCGGAATCCCGGGAGCCTACGAGCAGTACTTC
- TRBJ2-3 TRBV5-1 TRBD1 CASNPGGLDTQYF TGCGCCAGCAACCCAGGGGGCCTGGATACGCAGTATTTT
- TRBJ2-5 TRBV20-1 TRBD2 CSGSLAGGSETQYF TGCAGTGGGAGTCTAGCGGGAGGATCAGAGACCCAGTACTTC
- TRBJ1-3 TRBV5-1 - CASSFEGPRDTIYF TGCGCCAGCAGCTTTGAGGGGCCGAGGGACACCATATATTTT
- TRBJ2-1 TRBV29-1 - CSVPRFGEGRVDNEQFF TGCAGCGTTCCCAGATTCGGGGAAGGAAGGGTTGACAATGAGCAGTTCTTC
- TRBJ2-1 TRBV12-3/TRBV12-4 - CASSLALDNEQFF TGTGCCAGCAGTTTAGCGCTTGACAATGAGCAGTTCTTC
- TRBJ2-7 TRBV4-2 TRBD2 CASSHRLAGGPPEQYF TGTGCCAGCAGCCATCGACTAGCGGGGGGCCCCCCCGAGCAGTACTTC
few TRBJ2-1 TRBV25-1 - CASSDRDEQFF TGTGCCAGCAGTGACAGGGATGAGCAGTTCTTC
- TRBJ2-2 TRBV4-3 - CASSQERHANTGELFF TGCGCCAGCAGCCAAGAGCGGCACGCGAACACCGGGGAGCTGTTTTTT
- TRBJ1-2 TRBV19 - CASSNDDRNYGYTF TGTGCCAGTAGTAACGATGACAGGAACTATGGCTACACCTTC
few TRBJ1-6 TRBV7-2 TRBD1 CASSLAAQGAGSPLHF TGTGCCAGCAGCTTAGCGGCACAGGGGGCGGGTTCACCCCTCCACTTT
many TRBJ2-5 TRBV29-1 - CSVAGRLQETQYF TGCAGCGTTGCAGGAAGACTGCAAGAGACCCAGTACTTC
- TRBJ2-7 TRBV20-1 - CSASGRGSYEQYF TGCAGTGCTAGCGGTAGGGGTTCGTACGAGCAGTACTTC
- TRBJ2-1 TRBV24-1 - CATSEGGSSYNGQFF TGTGCCACCAGTGAGGGGGGCAGCTCCTACAATGGGCAGTTCTTC
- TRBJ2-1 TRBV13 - CASSLGGAPYNEQFF TGTGCCAGCAGCTTAGGTGGGGCACCTTACAATGAGCAGTTCTTC
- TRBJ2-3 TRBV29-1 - CSVTTEAQYF TGCAGTGTGACGACTGAGGCGCAGTATTTT
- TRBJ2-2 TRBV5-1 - CASSRTVNTGELFF TGCGCCAGCAGCCGGACAGTGAACACCGGGGAGCTGTTTTTT
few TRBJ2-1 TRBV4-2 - CASSQDEAGLLFNEQFF TGTGCCAGCAGCCAAGATGAGGCGGGGCTACTCTTCAATGAGCAGTTCTTC
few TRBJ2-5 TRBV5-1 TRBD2 CASSFGTSGEWETQYF TGCGCCAGCAGCTTTGGGACTAGCGGGGAATGGGAGACCCAGTACTTC
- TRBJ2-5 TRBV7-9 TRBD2 CASSPTSVGETQYF TGTGCCAGCAGCCCCACTAGCGTCGGAGAGACCCAGTACTTC
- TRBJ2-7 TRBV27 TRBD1 CATSPRGTGVGYEQYF TGTGCCACCAGCCCACGCGGGACAGGGGTGGGGTACGAGCAGTACTTC
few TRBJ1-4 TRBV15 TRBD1 CATSGGQVPNEKLFF TGTGCCACCAGCGGGGGACAGGTTCCTAATGAAAAACTGTTTTTT
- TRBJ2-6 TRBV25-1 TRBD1 CASSGTGGFAGANVLTF TGTGCCAGCAGTGGGACAGGGGGTTTCGCTGGGGCCAACGTCCTGACTTTC
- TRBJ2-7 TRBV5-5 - CASSLVGVYEQYF TGTGCCAGCAGCTTGGTTGGGGTCTACGAGCAGTACTTC
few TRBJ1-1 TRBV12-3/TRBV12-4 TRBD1 CASRFGTVNTEAFF TGTGCCAGCAGATTCGGGACAGTGAACACTGAAGCTTTCTTT
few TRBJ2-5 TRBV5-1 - CASSSPRAGEETQYF TGCGCCAGCAGCTCCCCTCGAGCTGGGGAAGAGACCCAGTACTTC
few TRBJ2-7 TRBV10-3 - CAASDQALLYEQYF TGTGCCGCCTCCGACCAGGCGTTACTCTACGAGCAGTACTTC
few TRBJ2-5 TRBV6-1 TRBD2 CASSPRLAVQETQYF TGTGCCAGCAGTCCCCGGCTAGCGGTACAAGAGACCCAGTACTTC
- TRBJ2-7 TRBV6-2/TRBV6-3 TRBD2 CASSYPPGLAGGRNSYEQYF TGTGCCAGCAGTTACCCCCCGGGACTAGCGGGGGGACGGAACTCCTACGAGCAGTACTTC
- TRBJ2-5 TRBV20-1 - CSARGEAGSQETQYF TGCAGTGCTAGAGGGGAGGCAGGGTCCCAAGAGACCCAGTACTTC
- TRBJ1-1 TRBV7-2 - CASSITGTASTEAFF TGTGCCAGCAGCATCACAGGGACTGCGTCCACTGAAGCTTTCTTT
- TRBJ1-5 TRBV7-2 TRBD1 CASRVDRVGNQPQHF TGTGCCAGCAGAGTCGACAGGGTGGGCAATCAGCCCCAGCATTTT
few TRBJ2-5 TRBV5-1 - CASSVLTKLETQYF TGCGCCAGCAGCGTGCTAACTAAGCTGGAGACCCAGTACTTC
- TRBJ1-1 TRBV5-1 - CASSYRDGNTEAFF TGCGCCAGCAGCTACCGGGACGGGAACACTGAAGCTTTCTTT
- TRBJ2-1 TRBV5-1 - CASSLERTPSYNEQSF TGCGCCAGCAGCTTGGAGAGGACCCCGTCCTACAATGAGCAGTCCTTC
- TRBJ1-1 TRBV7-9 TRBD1 CASSQSGGNSEAFF TGTGCCAGCAGCCAATCAGGGGGGAACTCTGAAGCTTTCTTT
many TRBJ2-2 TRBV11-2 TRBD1 CASSLGQGGRITGELFF TGTGCCAGCAGCTTAGGGCAAGGGGGCCGGATCACCGGGGAGCTGTTTTTT
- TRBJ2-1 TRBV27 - CASSFRLDGADEQFF TGTGCCAGCAGTTTCCGACTAGACGGGGCGGATGAGCAGTTCTTC
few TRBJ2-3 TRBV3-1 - CASSQVPHSTDTQYF TGTGCCAGCAGCCAGGTCCCTCATAGCACAGATACGCAGTATTTT
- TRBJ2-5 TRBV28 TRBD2 CASRNDPGLAGPETQYF TGTGCCAGCAGAAATGACCCGGGACTAGCGGGCCCAGAGACCCAGTACTTC
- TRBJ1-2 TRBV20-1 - CSGGTDDYGYTF TGCAGTGGGGGAACTGACGATTATGGCTACACCTTC
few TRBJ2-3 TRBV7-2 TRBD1 CASSRGAGGHRTDTQYF TGTGCCAGCAGCCGAGGGGCAGGGGGACACCGCACAGATACGCAGTATTTT
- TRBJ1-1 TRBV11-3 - CASSLGNRLNTEAFF TGTGCCAGCAGCTTAGGAAACAGGTTGAACACTGAAGCTTTCTTT
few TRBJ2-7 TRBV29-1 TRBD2 CSVWGGAVPVDEQYF TGCAGCGTTTGGGGAGGGGCAGTCCCTGTCGACGAGCAGTACTTC
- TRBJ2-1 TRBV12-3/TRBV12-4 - CASSLLRLDLPHEQFF TGTGCCAGCAGTTTACTTAGGCTAGATCTTCCCCATGAGCAGTTCTTC
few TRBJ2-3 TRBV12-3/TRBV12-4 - CASTSTATDTQYF TGTGCCAGCACAAGTACAGCCACAGATACGCAGTATTTT
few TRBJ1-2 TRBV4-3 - CASSQDLESYGYTF TGCGCCAGCAGCCAAGATTTGGAGTCCTATGGCTACACCTTC
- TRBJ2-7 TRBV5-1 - CASSLADQGTYEQYF TGCGCCAGCAGCTTGGCCGATCAGGGGACCTACGAGCAGTACTTC
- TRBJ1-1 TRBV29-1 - CSAAQTLNTEAFF TGCAGCGCCGCGCAGACCCTGAACACTGAAGCTTTCTTT
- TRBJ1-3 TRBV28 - CASSPTGSGNTIYF TGTGCCAGCAGTCCGACAGGCTCTGGAAACACCATATATTTT
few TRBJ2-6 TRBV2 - CASSVEGASGANVLTF TGTGCCAGCAGTGTGGAGGGGGCTTCTGGGGCCAACGTCCTGACTTTC
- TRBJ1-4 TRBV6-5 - CASAGSFNEKLFF TGTGCCAGCGCGGGAAGCTTTAATGAAAAACTGTTTTTT
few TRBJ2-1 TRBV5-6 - CASIKLMGRAVQFF TGTGCCAGCATCAAGCTAATGGGGCGGGCGGTGCAGTTCTTC
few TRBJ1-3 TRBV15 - CATSRAGSTIYF TGTGCCACCAGCAGAGCCGGAAGCACCATATATTTT